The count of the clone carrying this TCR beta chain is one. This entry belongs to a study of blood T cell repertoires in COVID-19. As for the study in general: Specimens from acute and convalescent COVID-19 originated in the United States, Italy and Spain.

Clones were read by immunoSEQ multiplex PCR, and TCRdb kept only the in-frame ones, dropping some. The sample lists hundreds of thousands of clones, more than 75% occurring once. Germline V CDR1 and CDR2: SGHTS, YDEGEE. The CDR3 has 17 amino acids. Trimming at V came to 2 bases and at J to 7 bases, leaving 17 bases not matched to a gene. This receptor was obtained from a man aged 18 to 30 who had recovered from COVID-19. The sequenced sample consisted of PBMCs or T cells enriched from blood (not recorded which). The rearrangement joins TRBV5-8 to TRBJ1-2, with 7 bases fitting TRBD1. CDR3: CASSLPGTVFPPGGYTF. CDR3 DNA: TGTGCCAGCAGCTTACCCGGGACAGTGTTCCCTCCTGGTGGCTACACCTTC.